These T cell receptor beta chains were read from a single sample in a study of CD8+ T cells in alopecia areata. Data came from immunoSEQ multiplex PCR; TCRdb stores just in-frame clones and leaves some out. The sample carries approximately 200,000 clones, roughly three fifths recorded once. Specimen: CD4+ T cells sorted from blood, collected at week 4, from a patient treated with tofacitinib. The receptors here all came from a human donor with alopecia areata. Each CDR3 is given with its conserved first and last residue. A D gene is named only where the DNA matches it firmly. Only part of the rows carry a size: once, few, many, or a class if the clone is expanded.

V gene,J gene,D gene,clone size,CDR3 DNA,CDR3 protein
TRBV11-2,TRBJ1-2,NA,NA,TGTGCCAGCAGCCCCAGGGTTTATGGCTACACCTTC,CASSPRVYGYTF
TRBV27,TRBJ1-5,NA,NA,TGTGCCAGCAGTTTAGACAGGAATCAGCCCCAGCATTTT,CASSLDRNQPQHF
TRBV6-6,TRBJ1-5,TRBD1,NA,TGTGCCAGCAGTTCGACTGGACAGGGTTTAGGTCAGCCCCAGCATTTT,CASSSTGQGLGQPQHF
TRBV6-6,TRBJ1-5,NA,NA,TGTGCCAGCATGGGAAGGGGGGTACGCAATCAGCCCCAGCATTTT,CASMGRGVRNQPQHF
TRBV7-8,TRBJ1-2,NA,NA,TGTGCCAGCAGCTTAGCCTTCGGGGCAGTTAACTATGGCTACACCTTC,CASSLAFGAVNYGYTF
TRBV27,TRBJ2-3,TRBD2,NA,TGTGCCAGCAGTTCCCGGACTAGCGGGGGGGCCACAGATACGCAGTATTTT,CASSSRTSGGATDTQYF
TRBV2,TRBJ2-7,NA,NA,TGTGCCAGCAGTCAGGAGGGAACCGAGCAGTACTTC,CASSQEGTEQYF
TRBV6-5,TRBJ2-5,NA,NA,TGTGCCAGCAAGGAGGGCAGTCGGAGGACCCAGTACTTC,CASKEGSRRTQYF
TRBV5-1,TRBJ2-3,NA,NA,TGCGCCAGCAGCCTACGGACGAGCACAGATACGCAGTATTTT,CASSLRTSTDTQYF
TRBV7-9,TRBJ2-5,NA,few,TGTGCCAGCAGTTCCCTAGAGACCCAGTACTTC,CASSSLETQYF
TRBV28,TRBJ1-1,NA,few,TGTGCCAGCAGTTTATCCGACAGAATCGGTGAAGCTTTCTTT,CASSLSDRIGEAFF
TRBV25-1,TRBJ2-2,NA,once,TGTGCCAGCAGACAGAACTTGAACACCGGGGAGCTGTTTTTT,CASRQNLNTGELFF
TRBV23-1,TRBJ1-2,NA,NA,TGCGCCAGCAGTCTATTGGGAGGATTTGGCTACACCTTC,CASSLLGGFGYTF
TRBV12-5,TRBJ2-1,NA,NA,TGTGCTAGTGGTTTGGCCCAGGGTATTGAGCAGTTCTTC,CASGLAQGIEQFF
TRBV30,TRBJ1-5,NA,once,TGTGCCTGGAGCGGGGGCCGGATCAATCAGCCCCAGCATTTT,CAWSGGRINQPQHF
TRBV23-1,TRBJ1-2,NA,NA,TGCGCCAGCAGTCAATGGGAGAGGGAGCGGGACTATGGCTACACCTTC,CASSQWERERDYGYTF
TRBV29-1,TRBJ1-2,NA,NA,TGCAGCGTCGGCCCCCCGGGGGGGCGCGGTGTTGGCTACACCTTC,CSVGPPGGRGVGYTF
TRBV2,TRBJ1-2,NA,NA,TGTGCCAGCGCAGGATATTGGGGCGGCTATGGCTACACCTTC,CASAGYWGGYGYTF
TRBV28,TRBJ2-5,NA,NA,TGTGCCAGCACCGAGTTCCCCAGGGGAGAGACCCAGTACTTC,CASTEFPRGETQYF
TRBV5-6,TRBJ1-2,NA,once,TGTGCCAGCAACCTCCAAGGGAACTATGGCTACACCTTC,CASNLQGNYGYTF
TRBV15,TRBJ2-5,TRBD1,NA,TGTGCCACCAGCAGAGATGTAACAGGGGGCGTTCCAGAGACCCAGTACTTC,CATSRDVTGGVPETQYF
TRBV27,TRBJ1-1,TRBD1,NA,TGTGCCAGCAGTTTAGCGCAGGGGGTGGTGAACACTGAAGCTTTCTTT,CASSLAQGVVNTEAFF
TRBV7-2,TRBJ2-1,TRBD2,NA,TGTGCCAGCAGTCTAAGCGGGGGACCTCGAGATGAGCAGTTCTTC,CASSLSGGPRDEQFF
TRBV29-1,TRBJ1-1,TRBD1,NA,TGCAGCGTTCAGACCGGGACAGCGAACACTGAAGCTTTCTTT,CSVQTGTANTEAFF
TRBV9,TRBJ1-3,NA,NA,TGTGCCAGCAGCGTAGAGGGGCAGACAAACACCATATATTTT,CASSVEGQTNTIYF
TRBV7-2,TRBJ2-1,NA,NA,TGTGCCAGCAGCTCGGGTTCCTACAATGAGCAGTTCTTC,CASSSGSYNEQFF
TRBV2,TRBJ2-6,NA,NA,TGTGCCAGCAGTCAGGACCCTGGGGCCAACGTCCTGACTTTC,CASSQDPGANVLTF
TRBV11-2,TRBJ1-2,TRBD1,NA,TGTGCCAGCAGCTTAGAGCCAGGGGGTGGCTACACCTTC,CASSLEPGGGYTF
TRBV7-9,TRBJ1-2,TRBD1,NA,TGTGCCAGCAGCCCTTGGGACAGGGGATATGGCTACACCTTC,CASSPWDRGYGYTF
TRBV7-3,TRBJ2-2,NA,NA,TGTGCCAGCAGCCTAACTATCCGACCGACTGGCGGGGAGCTGTTTTTT,CASSLTIRPTGGELFF
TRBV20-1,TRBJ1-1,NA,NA,TGCAGTGCTATAGTAGACACTGAAGCTTTCTTT,CSAIVDTEAFF
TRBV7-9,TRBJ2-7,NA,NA,TGTGCCAGCAGCTTGTCGGGCCACGAGCAGTACTTC,CASSLSGHEQYF
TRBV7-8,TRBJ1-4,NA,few,TGTGCCACCAAGGGGAGTAGTGAAAAACTGTTTTTT,CATKGSSEKLFF
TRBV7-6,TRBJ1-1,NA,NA,TGTGCCAGCAGCTTAGCACACCTCAACACTGAAGCTTTCTTT,CASSLAHLNTEAFF
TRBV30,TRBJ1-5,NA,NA,TGTGCCTGGAGCAGGGGAAGTGGCAATCAGCCCCAGCATTTT,CAWSRGSGNQPQHF
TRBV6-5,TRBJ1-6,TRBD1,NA,TGTGCCAGCGGACAGGCAAATAATTCACCCCTCCACTTT,CASGQANNSPLHF
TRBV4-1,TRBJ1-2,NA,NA,TGCGCCAGCAGCCGGGAAACAGACTCCTATGGCTACACCTTC,CASSRETDSYGYTF
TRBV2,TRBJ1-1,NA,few,TGTGCCAGCAGTGACCCGGGAACTGAAGCTTTCTTT,CASSDPGTEAFF
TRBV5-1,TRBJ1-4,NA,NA,TGCGCCAGCAGCTTTCGGACTAATGAAAAACTGTTTTTT,CASSFRTNEKLFF
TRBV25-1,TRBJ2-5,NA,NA,TGTGCCAGCAGTGCATCAGGCTACCAAGAGACCCAGTACTTC,CASSASGYQETQYF
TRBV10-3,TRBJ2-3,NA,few,TGTGCCATCAGGGAGATACCCCAAACGGGCACAGATACGCAGTATTTT,CAIREIPQTGTDTQYF